This TCR beta chain is drawn from a study of CD8+ T cells in alopecia areata. Study-wide results and limits: Clonality in lesional scalp, especially alopecia totalis/universalis, exceeded that of normal scalp.

After isolation, RNA underwent reverse transcription to generate cDNA as the sequencing template. Using immunoSEQ multiplex PCR, the repertoire was profiled, and TCRdb retains in-frame clones only, with some absent. The sample holds under 250,000 clones, more than 55% seen once. Between the trimmed V and J ends, which lost 4 bases and 7 bases, there was a span of 6 bases. Germline CDR1 is SGHNT and CDR2 is YYREEE (reference sequence). CDR3 length: 11 residues. This clone has only one observation. What it recognizes is unknown. The receptor comes from a human donor in good health. The chain couples TRBV5-4 to TRBJ1-5; D remains unclear. The specimen sequenced was CD8+ T cells sorted from blood. For the CDR3, the DNA is TGTGCCAGCAGCGACGGGCAGCCCCAGCATTTT. Translated, it gives CASSDGQPQHF.